Below are 19 T cell receptor beta chains sequenced from a single sample in a study of identical twins. One entry per CDR3 protein results from TCRdb running MiXCR on the 5' RACE reads. The sample contains hundreds of thousands of distinct CDR3 sequences, around 20% of which appear only once. This sample also belongs to another study, concerning T cells expressing NK-cell markers.

Sequencing used PBMCs. All receptors derive from a woman aged 18-29 years in good health.

This chain connects TRBV11-2 to TRBJ2-1; 10 bases line up with TRBD2. V shed 5 bases and J 5 bases; nucleotides not matched to a gene: 6. CDR3 length: 15 amino acids. Germline values: CDR1 SGHAT, CDR2 FQNNGV. The CDR3, as DNA: TGTGCCAGCAGCCACAGCGGGAGGGCTAACAATGAGCAGTTCTTC. It encodes CASSHSGRANNEQFF.

This clonotype turned up a few times. The rearrangement joins TRBV4-3 to TRBJ2-2, with TRBD1 identical over 10 bases. Per germline, CDR1 LGHNA and CDR2 YSLEER. The CDR3 covers 17 residues. J gave up 4 bases and V 0 bases, and 5 bases lay outside the gene matches. The CDR3 here is CASSQDYRDRGTGELFF. For the CDR3, the DNA is TGCGCCAGCAGCCAAGATTATCGGGACAGGGGCACCGGGGAGCTGTTTTTT.

CDR3 sequence (DNA): TGTGCCAGCAATACGGGACTAAACTATGGCTACACCTTC. Protein: CASNTGLNYGYTF. The gene calls are TRBV6-6 and TRBJ1-2; a weak D match, TRBD1 (5 bases). Between the trimmed V and J ends, which lost 7 bases and 2 bases, there was a span of 11 bases. Germline V gene data show CDR1 as MNHNY and CDR2 as SVGAGI (reference sequence). CDR3 size: 13 residues.

This sequence joins TRBV3-1 and TRBJ2-1; weak D call: TRBD2 (5 bases). Germline V gives CDR1 LGHDT, CDR2 YNNKEL (reference sequence). The CDR3 contains 15 residues. The germline V and J ends were trimmed by 8 bases and 4 bases, with 18 bases remaining between them. The CDR3 DNA reads as TGTGCCAGCGGCCCGGACGGGGTCGGGTACAATGAGCAGTTCTTC. Translation gives CASGPDGVGYNEQFF.

The chain is built from TRBV20-1 and TRBJ1-1; TRBD1 is a possible D gene (6 bases). Germline V gene data show CDR1 as DFQATT and CDR2 as SNEGSKA (reference sequence). Between the trimmed V and J ends, which lost 0 bases and 4 bases, there was a span of 18 bases. The CDR3 extends over 16 amino acids. The CDR3 loop is CSARDSGARESTEAFF. Written as DNA, the CDR3 is TGCAGTGCTAGAGATTCAGGGGCGAGGGAGAGCACTGAAGCTTTCTTT.

This clonotype was picked up a small number of times. The CDR3 region has the DNA TGTGCCAGCACGAACGCGGATTCCCCTTCCTACAATGAGCAGTTCTTC. Translating it yields CASTNADSPSYNEQFF. V is TRBV12-3 or TRBV12-4 and J is TRBJ2-1; D not certain. The ends were cut back, 7 bases at V and 1 base at J, with 17 bases in the middle. The CDR3 has 16 amino acids.

The V gene is TRBV27, the J gene TRBJ2-1, with 8 bases fitting TRBD2. The ends lost 6 bases at V and 8 bases at J; junction bases unmatched: 3. The CDR3 covers 12 residues. Germline loops: CDR1 MNHEY, CDR2 SMNVEV (reference sequence). The CDR3 reads CASRAGAHEQFF. CDR3 bases: TGTGCCAGCAGAGCGGGGGCCCATGAGCAGTTCTTC.

This clonotype has ten or more counts. The rearrangement joins TRBV24-1 to TRBJ2-1; D gene unclear. This CDR3 is 14 amino acids long. V shed 2 bases and J shed 8 bases, with 12 bases lying between them. Germline values: CDR1 KGHDR, CDR2 SFDVKD. The CDR3 spells CATSDSKVRDEQFF. CDR3 DNA: TGTGCCACCAGTGATTCAAAGGTTCGGGATGAGCAGTTCTTC.

The chain links TRBV9 to TRBJ1-6, with 11 positions matching TRBD1. The CDR3 contains 15 residues. V dropped 3 bases and J dropped 9; count of bases not matched to a gene: 5. The germline V gene encodes CDR1 SGDLS and CDR2 YYNGEE. The CDR3 loop reads CASSAGGQGGSPLHF. The CDR3 coding sequence is TGTGCCAGCAGCGCAGGGGGACAGGGGGGTTCACCCCTCCACTTT.

The rearrangement uses TRBV29-1 and TRBJ1-2; D is unresolved. The CDR3 sequence is 14 residues long. Trimming removed 5 bases from V and 9 bases from J, with 22 bases in between. Germline lookup yields CDR1 SQVTM and CDR2 ANQGSEA. The CDR3 spells CSVRVELISRSYTF. The CDR3 DNA is TGCAGCGTTCGGGTAGAGTTAATTTCTAGGAGCTACACCTTC.

Ten or more counts support this clonotype. The chain is built from TRBV6-5 and TRBJ1-2; TRBD1 aligns across 10 bases. The CDR3 sequence is 15 residues long. V lost 5 bases to trimming and J lost 4 bases; unmatched junction nucleotides: 7. Looked up from germline, CDR1 is MNHEY and CDR2 is SVGAGI. In DNA, the CDR3 is TGTGCCAGCAGTAACAGACAGGGGGCCAGCTATGGCTACACCTTC. Amino acids: CASSNRQGASYGYTF.

This clonotype was seen a handful of times. This chain connects TRBV20-1 to TRBJ2-3, with D possibly matching TRBD1 (5 bases). Germline V CDR1 and CDR2: DFQATT, SNEGSKA (reference sequence). There are 15 residues in the CDR3. Between the trimmed V and J ends, which lost 0 bases and 1 base, there was a span of 11 bases. CDR3 bases: TGCAGTGCTAGAGATAGGACATCAGGCACAGATACGCAGTATTTT. It encodes CSARDRTSGTDTQYF.

The J gene is TRBJ1-6, the V gene TRBV12-3 or TRBV12-4; possible D gene TRBD1, 5 bases. V lost 3 bases and J 7 bases, leaving 13 bases between the germline ends. The CDR3 has 15 amino acids. CDR3 protein: CASSLGQGGNSPLHF. CDR3 coding DNA: TGTGCCAGCAGTTTGGGGCAGGGAGGAAATTCACCCCTCCACTTT.

This clonotype was detected only once. The chain employs TRBV15 and TRBJ2-7; TRBD1 aligns across 11 bases. The CDR3 covers 17 residues. The V gene end was trimmed by 3 bases and the J gene end by 3 bases; junction bases not matched to a gene: 10. Germline CDR1 and CDR2: LNHNV and YYDKDF (reference sequence). The CDR3 loop reads CATSSLDSGTGGYEQYF. The CDR3 DNA reads TGTGCCACCAGCAGTTTAGATAGCGGGACAGGGGGCTACGAGCAGTACTTC.

This clonotype has at least ten counts. The chain has TRBV20-1 and TRBJ2-1; 9 bases map to TRBD2. The V gene end was trimmed by 7 bases and the J gene end by 0 bases; junction bases not matched to a gene: 4. The CDR3 is 14 amino acids. Looked up from germline, CDR1 is DFQATT and CDR2 is SNEGSKA (reference sequence). This CDR3 is CSVRSGSSYNEQFF. In DNA form, the CDR3 reads TGCAGTGTCCGTAGCGGGAGCTCCTACAATGAGCAGTTCTTC.

The chain employs TRBV6-1 and TRBJ2-5; 8 bases map to TRBD2. In germline, CDR1 is MNHNS, CDR2 SASEGT. This CDR3 spans 15 amino acids. After removal of 5 bases from V and 2 bases from J, the junction contained 7 bases not matched to a gene. Here the CDR3 reads CASSRIAGSQETQYF. The CDR3 DNA reads TGTGCCAGCAGTCGAATAGCGGGATCACAAGAGACCCAGTACTTC.

In this sample, this clonotype turned up many times. The chain carries TRBV20-1 and TRBJ2-7, with TRBD2 matching 12 bases. Per the germline V gene, CDR1 is DFQATT and CDR2 is SNEGSKA (reference sequence). Trimming took 6 bases from V and 2 from J; bases not matched to a gene: 5. The CDR3 contains 14 residues. DNA of the CDR3: TGCAGTGCCACCCTAGCGGGAGGGCCCTACGAGCAGTACTTC. Its translation is CSATLAGGPYEQYF.

This sequence joins TRBV30 and TRBJ2-1; D is undetermined. Germline CDR1 is GTSNPN and CDR2 is SVGIG (reference sequence). The V end was cut by 2 bases, the J end by 7 bases, with 9 bases between. The CDR3 has 12 amino acids. As DNA, the CDR3 is TGTGCCTGGAGTCCCGGGCCGAATGAGCAGTTCTTC. Its protein is CAWSPGPNEQFF. Filled out from reference TRBV30 and TRBJ2-1, the complete variable domain reads SQTIHQWPATLVQPVGSPLSLECTVEGTSNPNLYWYRQAAGRGLQLLFYSVGIGQISSEVPQNLSASRPQDRQFILSSKKLLLSDSGFYLCAWSPGPNEQFFGPGTRLTVL.

This sequence joins TRBV12-3 or TRBV12-4 and TRBJ1-1; a weak D match, TRBD1 (6 bases). V was cut by 5 bases and J by 2 bases, with 9 bases left in between. This CDR3 region has 13 residues. Here the CDR3 DNA reads TGTGCCAGCAGTCCAGGGGATAACACTGAAGCTTTCTTT. Protein: CASSPGDNTEAFF.